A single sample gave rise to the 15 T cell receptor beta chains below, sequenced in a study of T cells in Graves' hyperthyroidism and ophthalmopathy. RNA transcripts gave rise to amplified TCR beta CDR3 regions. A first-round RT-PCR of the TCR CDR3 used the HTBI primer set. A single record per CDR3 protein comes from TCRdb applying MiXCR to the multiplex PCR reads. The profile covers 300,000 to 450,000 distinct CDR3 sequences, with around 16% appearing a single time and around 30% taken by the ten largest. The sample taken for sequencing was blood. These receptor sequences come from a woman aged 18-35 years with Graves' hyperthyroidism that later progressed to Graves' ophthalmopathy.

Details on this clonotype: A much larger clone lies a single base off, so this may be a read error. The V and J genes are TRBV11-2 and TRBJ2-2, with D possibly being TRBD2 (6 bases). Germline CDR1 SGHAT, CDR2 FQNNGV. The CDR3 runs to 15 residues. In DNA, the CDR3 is TGTGCCAGCAGCTTAGGGCTAGCGACCTGGGAGGAGCCGTTTTTT. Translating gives CASSLGLATWEEPFF.

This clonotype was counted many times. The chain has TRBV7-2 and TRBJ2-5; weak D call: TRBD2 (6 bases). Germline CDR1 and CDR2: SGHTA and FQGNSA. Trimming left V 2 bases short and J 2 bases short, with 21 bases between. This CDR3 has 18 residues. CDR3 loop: CASSLISPRGRGQETQYF. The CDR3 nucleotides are TGTGCCAGCAGCTTAATAAGTCCTCGTGGGCGGGGACAAGAGACCCAGTACTTC.

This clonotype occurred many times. The CDR3: CASSYGGRGNQPQHF. The CDR3 nucleotides are TGTGCCAGCAGTTATGGCGGTAGAGGCAATCAGCCCCAGCATTTT. The chain has TRBV6-5 and TRBJ1-5; D not resolved. V shed 3 bases and J shed 2 bases, with 11 bases lying between them. The CDR3 has 15 amino acids. Germline CDR1 reads MNHEY; CDR2 reads SVGAGI.

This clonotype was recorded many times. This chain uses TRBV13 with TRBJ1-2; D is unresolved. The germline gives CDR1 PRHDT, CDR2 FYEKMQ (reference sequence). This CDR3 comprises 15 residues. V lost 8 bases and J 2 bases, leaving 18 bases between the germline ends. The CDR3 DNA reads TGTGCCAGCCGACTTCACTCACTCCAAAACTATGGCTACACCTTC. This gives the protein CASRLHSLQNYGYTF.

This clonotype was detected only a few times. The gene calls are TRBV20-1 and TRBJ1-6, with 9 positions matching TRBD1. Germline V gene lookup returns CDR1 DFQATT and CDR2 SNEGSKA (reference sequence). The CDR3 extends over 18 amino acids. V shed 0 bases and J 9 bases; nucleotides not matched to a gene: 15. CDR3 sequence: CSARDPRVGTGGGSPLHF. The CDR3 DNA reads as TGCAGTGCTAGAGACCCCCGAGTCGGTACAGGGGGCGGTTCACCCCTCCACTTT.

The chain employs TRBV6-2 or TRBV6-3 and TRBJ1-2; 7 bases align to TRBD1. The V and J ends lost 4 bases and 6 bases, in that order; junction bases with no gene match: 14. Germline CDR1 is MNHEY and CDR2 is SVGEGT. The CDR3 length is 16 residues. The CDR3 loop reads CASSFPSGTVRHGYTF. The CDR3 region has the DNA TGTGCCAGCAGTTTTCCCTCCGGGACAGTCCGGCATGGCTACACCTTC.

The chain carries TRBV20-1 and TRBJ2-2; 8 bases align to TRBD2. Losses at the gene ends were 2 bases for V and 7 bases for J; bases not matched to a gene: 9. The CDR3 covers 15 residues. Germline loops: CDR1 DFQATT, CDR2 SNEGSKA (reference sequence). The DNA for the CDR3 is TGCAGTGCTAGAACAAATCGGGAGGGTGGCGGGGAGCTGTTTTTT. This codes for CSARTNREGGGELFF.

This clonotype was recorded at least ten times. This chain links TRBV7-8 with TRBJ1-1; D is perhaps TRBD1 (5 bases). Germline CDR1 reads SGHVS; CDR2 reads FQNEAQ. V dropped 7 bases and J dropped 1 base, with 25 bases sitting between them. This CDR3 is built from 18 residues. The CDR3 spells CASTLLLDTSGRNTEAFF. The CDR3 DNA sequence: TGTGCCAGCACCCTACTTTTGGACACCTCGGGGAGGAACACTGAAGCTTTCTTT.

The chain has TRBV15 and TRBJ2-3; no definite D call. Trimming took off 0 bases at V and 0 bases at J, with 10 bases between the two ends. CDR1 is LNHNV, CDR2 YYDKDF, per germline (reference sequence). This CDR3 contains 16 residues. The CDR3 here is CATSRDGPPSTDTQYF. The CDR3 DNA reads TGTGCCACCAGCAGAGATGGGCCACCCAGCACAGATACGCAGTATTTT.

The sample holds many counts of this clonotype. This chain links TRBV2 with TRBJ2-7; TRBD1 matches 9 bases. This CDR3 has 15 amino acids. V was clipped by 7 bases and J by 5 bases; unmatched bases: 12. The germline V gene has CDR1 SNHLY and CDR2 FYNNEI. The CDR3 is CASTRTGTGIDEQYF. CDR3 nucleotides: TGTGCCAGCACCAGGACCGGGACAGGGATCGACGAGCAGTACTTC.

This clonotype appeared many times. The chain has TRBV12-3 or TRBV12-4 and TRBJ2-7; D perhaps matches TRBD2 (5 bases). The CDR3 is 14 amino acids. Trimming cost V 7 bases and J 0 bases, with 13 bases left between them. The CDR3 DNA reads TGTGCCAGCAATTCTTTAGGGAGCTCCTACGAGCAGTACTTC. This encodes CASNSLGSSYEQYF.

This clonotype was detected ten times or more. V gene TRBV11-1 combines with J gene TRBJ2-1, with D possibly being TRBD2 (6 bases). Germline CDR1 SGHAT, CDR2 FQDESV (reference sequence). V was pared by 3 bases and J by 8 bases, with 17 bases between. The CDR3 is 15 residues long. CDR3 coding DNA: TGTGCCAGCAGCTTTCTTACTAGCTATAGCGATGAGCAGTTCTTC. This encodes CASSFLTSYSDEQFF.

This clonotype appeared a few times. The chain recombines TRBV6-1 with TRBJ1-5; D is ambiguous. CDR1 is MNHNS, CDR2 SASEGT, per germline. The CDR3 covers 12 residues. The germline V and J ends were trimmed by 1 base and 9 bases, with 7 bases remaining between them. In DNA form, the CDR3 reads TGTGCCAGCAGTGAAGGAGGTCCGCCCCAGCATTTT. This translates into CASSEGGPPQHF.

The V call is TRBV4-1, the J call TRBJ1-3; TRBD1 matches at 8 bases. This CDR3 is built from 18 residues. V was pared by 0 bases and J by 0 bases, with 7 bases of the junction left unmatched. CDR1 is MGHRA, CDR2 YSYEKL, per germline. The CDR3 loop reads CASSQDRGQGNSGNTIYF. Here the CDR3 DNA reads TGCGCCAGCAGCCAAGATCGTGGACAGGGCAACTCTGGAAACACCATATATTTT.

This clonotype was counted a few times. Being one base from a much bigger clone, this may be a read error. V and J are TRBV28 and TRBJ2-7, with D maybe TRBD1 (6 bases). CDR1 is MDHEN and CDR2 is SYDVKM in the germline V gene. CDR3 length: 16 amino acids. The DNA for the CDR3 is TGTGCCAGCAGTCCTCGCAGGGGTTTGCTCTCCTACGAGCAGCACTTC. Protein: CASSPRRGLLSYEQHF.